These 21 T cell receptor beta chains were sequenced from one sample in a study of cytomegalovirus exposure and HLA in healthy donors (dated by TCRdb to 2016 to 2017). Library preparation was by the immunoSEQ multiplex PCR assay. A mixture of 60 forward primers for TCR Vbeta segments and 13 reverse primers for TCR Jbeta segments was used in the multiplex PCR. TCRdb took over this immuneACCESS table, retaining in-frame rearrangements with V and J assigned. Such tables are incomplete; in checked studies, under half of the missing clones stem from an unresolved V gene, and the remainder is unexplained. Across this sample there are about 180,000 clones, with 76% seen only once. The ten largest clones take up roughly 2.5% of the sample. Sequencing used PBMCs. The receptors here all came from a woman between 25 and 40 years old in good health and CMV-seropositive.

The CDR3 nucleotides are TGTGCCAGCTCACCACCGTCAGGGTTTCATGGCTACACCTTC. Translated, it gives CASSPPSGFHGYTF. This chain joins TRBV18 and TRBJ1-2; TRBD1 might be the D (5 bases). There are 14 residues in the CDR3. V was clipped by 0 bases and J by 6 bases, with 11 bases between them. Per the germline V gene, CDR1 is KGHSH and CDR2 is LQKENI.

The rearrangement joins TRBV6-6 to TRBJ2-5; TRBD1 is a possible D gene (6 bases). The CDR3 sequence is 15 residues long. Germline assignment: CDR1 MNHNY and CDR2 SVGAGI (reference sequence). Trimming removed 6 bases from V and 4 bases from J, with 18 bases in between. The CDR3 bases are TGTGCCAGCAGCTCCGGGACATCCAGGGGAGAGACCCAGTACTTC. It codes for CASSSGTSRGETQYF.

This chain joins TRBV11-2 and TRBJ2-3, with TRBD2 identical over 11 bases. The J segment lost 6 bases and the V segment lost 4 bases, leaving 9 bases of the junction unmatched. CDR1 SGHAT and CDR2 FQNNGV come from the germline V gene. The CDR3 is 16 residues long. DNA of the CDR3: TGTGCCAGCAGCTACTTAGCGGGGGGGGGAATGGATACGCAGTATTTT. It is translated as CASSYLAGGGMDTQYF. Complete variable domain (other parts from reference TRBV11-2 and TRBJ2-3): EAGVAQSPRYKIIEKRQSVAFWCNPISGHATLYWYQQILGQGPKLLIQFQNNGVVDDSQLPKDRFSAERLKGVDSTLKIQPAKLEDSAVYLCASSYLAGGGMDTQYFGPGTRLTVL.

The chain links TRBV6-5 to TRBJ1-2, with TRBD1 matching 7 bases. Germline lookup yields CDR1 MNHEY and CDR2 SVGAGI. The CDR3 covers 13 residues. The ends lost 7 bases at V and 5 bases at J; junction bases unmatched: 7. The DNA for the CDR3 is TGTGCCAGCAACGCAGGGGGTTGGTATGGCTACACCTTC. The encoded protein is CASNAGGWYGYTF.

To note about this clone: Germline and junction disagree at one end, which may indicate a read error. The chain is built from TRBV18 and TRBJ1-4, with 7 bases that match TRBD1. The CDR3 has 15 amino acids. CDR1 is KGHSH and CDR2 is LQKENI in the germline V gene. DNA for the CDR3: TGTGCCAGCTCACCAAGACAGGGACCTAATGAAAGACTGTTTTTT. Its protein is CASSPRQGPNERLFF.

This chain joins TRBV19 and TRBJ1-5, with D possibly being TRBD1 (6 bases). This CDR3 is 14 amino acids long. Germline values: CDR1 LNHDA, CDR2 SQIVND (reference sequence). Trimming removed 4 bases at V and 7 bases at J, with 14 bases between. The CDR3 coding sequence is TGTGCCAGTAGTACGCTGGGGGCCGACCAGCCCCAGCATTTT. It specifies CASSTLGADQPQHF.

The chain has TRBV5-8 and TRBJ2-3; D possibly corresponds to TRBD2 (6 bases). CDR1 is SGHTS, CDR2 YDEGEE, per germline. This CDR3 contains 15 residues. Trimming took off 1 base at V and 1 base at J, with 10 bases between the two ends. CDR3 amino acids: CASSLLGLRTDTQYF. CDR3 in DNA: TGTGCCAGCAGCTTGCTGGGACTTCGCACAGATACGCAGTATTTT. Together with reference TRBV5-8 and TRBJ2-3, the CDR3 gives the full variable domain: EAGVTQSPTHLIKTRGQQATLRCSPISGHTSVYWYQQALGLGLQFLLWYDEGEERNRGNFPPRFSGRQFPNYSSELNVNALELEDSALYLCASSLLGLRTDTQYFGPGTRLTVL.

Note on this clone: Because the CDR3 is missing its conserved closing phenylalanine or tryptophan, this is likely a read error. This chain's CDR3 is CASSLGVDRDGYTL. CDR3 DNA sequence: TGTGCCAGCAGCTTAGGAGTAGACAGGGATGGCTACACCCTC. The chain has TRBV7-9 and TRBJ1-2; 7 positions match TRBD1. Germline CDR1 SEHNR, CDR2 FQNEAQ (reference sequence). V lost 1 base, J lost 6 bases, and 5 bases stayed unmatched. This CDR3 is 14 amino acids long.

For the CDR3, the DNA is TGTGCCAGCAGTCGACAGGACAGGTTCGAAAAGCCCCAGCATTTT. Protein product: CASSRQDRFEKPQHF. The chain recombines TRBV28 with TRBJ1-5, with 7 bases lining up with TRBD1. CDR3 length: 15 residues. The V and J ends lost 5 bases and 8 bases, in that order; junction bases with no gene match: 12. Germline CDR1 MDHEN, CDR2 SYDVKM.

The V and J genes are TRBV10-1 and TRBJ2-3, with 9 bases matching TRBD1. CDR3 length equals 13 residues. Unmatched junction bases numbered 2, after V lost 6 bases and J lost 4 bases. CDR1 is WNHNN and CDR2 is SYGVQD in the germline V gene (reference sequence). CDR3 loop: CASRGQGADTQYF. The CDR3 nucleotides are TGCGCCAGCAGGGGACAGGGCGCAGATACGCAGTATTTT.

The chain couples TRBV11-3 to TRBJ1-1; D call uncertain. This CDR3 contains 13 residues. V was shortened by 6 bases and J by 6 bases, with 14 bases between the two germline ends. Per germline, CDR1 SGHNT and CDR2 YENEEA. Here the CDR3 DNA reads TGTGCCAGCAGGCGGGAAATTCAAGCTGAAGCTTTCTTT. Translating it yields CASRREIQAEAFF.

This chain connects TRBV9 to TRBJ2-3, with D perhaps matching TRBD2 (5 bases). In germline, CDR1 is SGDLS, CDR2 YYNGEE. This CDR3 has 16 amino acids. V shed 1 base and J shed 1 base, with 13 bases lying between them. The chain's CDR3 is CASSVMSDSGTDTQYF. For the CDR3, the DNA is TGTGCCAGCAGCGTAATGTCGGACTCGGGCACAGATACGCAGTATTTT. The variable domain in full, with the rest retrieved from reference TRBV9 and TRBJ2-3, is DSGVTQTPKHLITATGQRVTLRCSPRSGDLSVYWYQQSLDQGLQFLIQYYNGEERAKGNILERFSAQQFPDLHSELNLSSLELGDSALYFCASSVMSDSGTDTQYFGPGTRLTVL.

The gene calls are TRBV4-2 and TRBJ2-6; TRBD1 is a possible D gene (6 bases). The CDR3 contains 18 residues. Germline values: CDR1 LGHNA, CDR2 YNFKEQ. Trimming removed 1 base from V and 0 bases from J, with 13 bases in between. In nucleotides, the CDR3 is TGTGCCAGCAGCCAAGTCCAGGGGACGATCTCTGGGGCCAACGTCCTGACTTTC. Its translation: CASSQVQGTISGANVLTF.

This clone was counted a single time. The CDR3 DNA reads as TGTGCCAGCAGCTTAGATCGGTCCGGGCGGGGGCCTTCGAGAATTCTCTCCTACAATGAGCAGTTCTTC. It encodes CASSLDRSGRGPSRILSYNEQFF. The J gene is TRBJ2-1, the V gene TRBV13; TRBD2 is a possible D gene (7 bases). From germline, CDR1 is PRHDT and CDR2 FYEKMQ (reference sequence). The CDR3 runs to 23 residues. Trimming pared 1 base from V and 0 bases from J, leaving 31 bases between.

This chain links TRBV28 with TRBJ1-5; D perhaps matches TRBD1 (6 bases). Germline CDR1 MDHEN, CDR2 SYDVKM. Trimming pared 7 bases from V and 7 bases from J, leaving 14 bases between. This CDR3 region has 13 residues. The DNA of the CDR3 is TGTGCCAGCACCACCCCAGGGGTCCAGCCCCAGCATTTT. This gives the protein CASTTPGVQPQHF.

This sequence joins TRBV7-9 and TRBJ1-1, with D perhaps matching TRBD1 (5 bases). CDR1 is SEHNR, CDR2 FQNEAQ, per germline (reference sequence). V lost 5 bases to trimming and J lost 4 bases, with 11 bases between them. CDR3 length: 13 amino acids. For the CDR3, the DNA is TGTGCCAGCAGCGCGGACATCGGCACTGAAGCTTTCTTT. Protein sequence: CASSADIGTEAFF.

This clone was seen only a few times. Other nucleotide sequences from this sample produce the same CDR3. The chain combines TRBV4-1 with TRBJ2-5; no clear D gene. The CDR3 covers 12 residues. Trimming left V 0 bases short and J 5 bases short, with 4 bases between. The germline V gene encodes CDR1 MGHRA and CDR2 YSYEKL. The CDR3 loop is CASSQDRETQYF. The CDR3 DNA is TGCGCCAGCAGCCAAGATCGGGAGACCCAGTACTTC.

This chain uses TRBV28 with TRBJ1-1; D remains ambiguous. Trimming stripped 5 bases from V and 0 bases from J, with 13 bases between. The germline V gene has CDR1 MDHEN and CDR2 SYDVKM. The CDR3 totals 15 residues. Here the CDR3 DNA reads TGTGCCAGCAGTCTTCCAAACTTTATGAACACTGAAGCTTTCTTT. This gives the protein CASSLPNFMNTEAFF.

The chain links TRBV6-1 to TRBJ1-6; 9 nucleotides align to TRBD1. Germline lookup yields CDR1 MNHNS and CDR2 SASEGT. With 2 bases clipped from V and 8 bases from J, the junction kept 4 bases outside the gene matches. The CDR3 runs to 15 residues. CDR3 residues: CASSEHGQGHSPLHF. CDR3 coding DNA: TGTGCCAGCAGTGAACACGGACAGGGGCATTCACCCCTCCACTTT.

The gene calls are TRBV18 and TRBJ1-3; D not certain. From germline, CDR1 is KGHSH and CDR2 LQKENI. Trimming pared 1 base from V and 0 bases from J, leaving 7 bases between. The CDR3 runs to 15 residues. The CDR3 DNA sequence: TGTGCCAGCTCACCACGTGCTATCTCTGGAAACACCATATATTTT. This gives the protein CASSPRAISGNTIYF.

The chain employs TRBV7-2 and TRBJ2-2, with TRBD1 matching 11 bases. The CDR3 consists of 14 residues. V lost 6 bases to trimming and J lost 7 bases; unmatched junction nucleotides: 4. The germline gives CDR1 SGHTA, CDR2 FQGNSA. CDR3 in DNA: TGTGCCAGCAGGGGACAGGGGGGCGGCGGGGAGCTGTTTTTT. Translating gives CASRGQGGGGELFF.